The clone carrying this TCR beta chain appeared a few times. The antigen remains undetermined. The record originates from a study of T-cell memory formation after mild COVID-19. Study overall: Each donor largely had its own TCR clusters.

Study-level findings and limits: Second-wave clones reaching peak frequency on day 37 lacked confirmed SARS-CoV-2 specificity.

TCRdb recomputed calls from the 5' RACE reads with MiXCR, one row per CDR3 protein. The sample records hundreds of thousands of distinct CDR3 sequences, around a quarter being singletons. Germline V gene lookup returns CDR1 DFQATT and CDR2 SNEGSKA (reference sequence). V gave up 7 bases and J gave up 6 bases; unmatched junction bases: 13. CDR3 length equals 17 residues. The sequenced sample consisted of PBMCs or a T cell subset sorted from them (not recorded which). The chain uses TRBV20-1 and TRBJ2-1, with 15 bases lining up with TRBD2. This sequence was found in an adult woman who had mild COVID-19 (a few samples of this study predate the infection). Cell type and time point are not known. The CDR3 coding sequence is TGCAGTGTCAAAGGCCGGACTAGCGGGAGGGCCCTCAATGAGCAGTTCTTC. Translating it yields CSVKGRTSGRALNEQFF.